This TCR beta chain was sequenced for a study of T cells in narcolepsy. The CDR3 has 15 residues. Per germline, CDR1 GTSNPN and CDR2 SVGIG (reference sequence). V was cut by 0 bases and J by 7 bases, with 15 bases left in between. Study-level results: Autoreactive clonotypes reportedly recurred in blood of same and different patients, not controls.

Notes on this clone: Its antigen is not known.

Assay used: immunoSEQ multiplex PCR; TCRdb lists only in-frame clones, some missing. The sample lists about 27,000 clones, 79% seen once, with roughly 6.8% in the top ten. The specimen was memory (CD45RA-) CD4+ T cells from blood. This receptor was identified in a human donor in good health. The V call is TRBV30, the J call TRBJ1-4, with a weak D call TRBD1 (6 bases). The CDR3 is CAWSVGPGVREKLFF. For the CDR3, the DNA is TGTGCCTGGAGTGTAGGGCCAGGGGTTCGTGAAAAACTGTTTTTT.